This is a list of T cell receptor beta chains from one sample in a study of T cell responses to AZD1222 COVID-19 vaccine. The protocol was immunoSEQ multiplex PCR, while the TCRdb copy is restricted to in-frame clones and leaves out a portion. This sample has about 120,000 clones, with 80% to 90% found just once. The sequenced sample was peripheral blood, obtained on day 0 of AZD1222 vaccination. The receptors stem from an adult in good health. Each CDR3 is given with its conserved first and last residue. Each record gives: V gene, D gene, J gene, clone size, CDR3 protein, CDR3 DNA. The D gene is left open where the match is weak. The size of a clone is reported for some rows only, either as once, few or many, or as a class for expanded clones.

v_gene: TRBV7-9
d_gene: -
j_gene: TRBJ2-1
abundance: -
CDR3aa: CASETPFPNNEQFF
CDR3nt: TGTGCCAGCGAAACCCCGTTTCCCAACAATGAGCAGTTCTTC

v_gene: TRBV18
d_gene: -
j_gene: TRBJ2-5
abundance: -
CDR3aa: CASSPGTQETQYF
CDR3nt: TGTGCCAGCTCACCGGGGACGCAAGAGACCCAGTACTTC

v_gene: TRBV7-9
d_gene: -
j_gene: TRBJ1-2
abundance: -
CDR3aa: CASSLAGDYGYTF
CDR3nt: TGTGCCAGCAGCTTAGCAGGAGACTATGGCTACACCTTC

v_gene: TRBV6-1
d_gene: -
j_gene: TRBJ2-1
abundance: -
CDR3aa: CASSASGYPTSYNEQFF
CDR3nt: TGTGCCAGCAGTGCGTCGGGGTATCCCACCTCCTACAATGAGCAGTTCTTC

v_gene: TRBV11-3
d_gene: -
j_gene: TRBJ2-2
abundance: -
CDR3aa: CASSLTDRLDSNTGELFF
CDR3nt: TGTGCCAGCAGCCTAACGGACAGACTAGATTCTAACACCGGGGAGCTGTTTTTT

v_gene: TRBV6-6
d_gene: -
j_gene: TRBJ1-2
abundance: once
CDR3aa: CASSTGNYGYTF
CDR3nt: TGTGCCAGCAGCACAGGGAACTATGGCTACACCTTC

v_gene: TRBV11-2
d_gene: -
j_gene: TRBJ2-7
abundance: -
CDR3aa: CASSLLQGAYEQYF
CDR3nt: TGTGCCAGCAGCTTGTTACAGGGTGCCTACGAGCAGTACTTC

v_gene: TRBV9
d_gene: TRBD1
j_gene: TRBJ2-7
abundance: -
CDR3aa: CASSAGTGGGYEQYF
CDR3nt: TGTGCCAGCAGCGCCGGGACAGGGGGAGGCTACGAGCAGTACTTC

v_gene: TRBV29-1
d_gene: -
j_gene: TRBJ1-1
abundance: -
CDR3aa: CSSSDGNTEAFF
CDR3nt: TGCAGCTCGAGTGACGGGAACACTGAAGCTTTCTTT

v_gene: TRBV12-3/TRBV12-4
d_gene: -
j_gene: TRBJ1-4
abundance: -
CDR3aa: CASSYLGEKLFF
CDR3nt: TGTGCCAGCAGTTATCTAGGGGAAAAACTGTTTTTT

v_gene: TRBV6-5
d_gene: TRBD1
j_gene: TRBJ2-7
abundance: -
CDR3aa: CASRNRGGTYEQYF
CDR3nt: TGTGCCAGCAGAAACAGGGGTGGGACCTACGAGCAGTACTTC

v_gene: TRBV10-3
d_gene: TRBD1
j_gene: TRBJ2-7
abundance: -
CDR3aa: CAISPRQGAYEQYF
CDR3nt: TGTGCCATCAGTCCTCGACAGGGGGCCTACGAGCAGTACTTC

v_gene: TRBV18
d_gene: TRBD1
j_gene: TRBJ2-2
abundance: -
CDR3aa: CASSPFTGGYTGELFF
CDR3nt: TGTGCCAGCTCACCTTTTACAGGGGGCTACACCGGGGAGCTGTTTTTT

v_gene: TRBV7-2
d_gene: -
j_gene: TRBJ1-4
abundance: -
CDR3aa: CASSSYQGATNEKLFF
CDR3nt: TGTGCCAGCAGCTCATACCAGGGTGCAACTAATGAAAAACTGTTTTTT

v_gene: TRBV5-1
d_gene: -
j_gene: TRBJ1-1
abundance: -
CDR3aa: CASSVGAQNTEAFF
CDR3nt: TGCGCCAGCAGCGTAGGGGCACAGAACACTGAAGCTTTCTTT

v_gene: TRBV4-3
d_gene: TRBD2
j_gene: TRBJ2-7
abundance: -
CDR3aa: CASSRETGGVSEQYF
CDR3nt: TGCGCCAGCAGCCGTGAGACCGGGGGGGTGAGCGAGCAGTACTTC

v_gene: TRBV6-5
d_gene: -
j_gene: TRBJ2-1
abundance: once
CDR3aa: CASSYSESSYNEQFF
CDR3nt: TGTGCCAGCAGTTACTCAGAGAGCTCCTACAATGAGCAGTTCTTC

v_gene: TRBV14
d_gene: -
j_gene: TRBJ1-1
abundance: -
CDR3aa: CASSQHRNTEAFF
CDR3nt: TGTGCCAGCAGCCAACACAGGAACACTGAAGCTTTCTTT

v_gene: TRBV29-1
d_gene: TRBD1
j_gene: TRBJ1-2
abundance: few
CDR3aa: CSSGGGEHGYTF
CDR3nt: TGCAGCTCAGGGGGAGGGGAGCATGGCTACACCTTC

v_gene: TRBV6-5
d_gene: TRBD1
j_gene: TRBJ1-1
abundance: -
CDR3aa: CASGGQKNTEAFF
CDR3nt: TGTGCCAGCGGGGGACAGAAGAACACTGAAGCTTTCTTT

v_gene: TRBV7-8
d_gene: -
j_gene: TRBJ1-2
abundance: -
CDR3aa: CASSTRQVRYGYTF
CDR3nt: TGTGCCAGCAGCACCAGACAGGTCCGCTATGGCTACACCTTC

v_gene: TRBV2
d_gene: TRBD2
j_gene: TRBJ2-7
abundance: -
CDR3aa: CASIRSGGPSSEQYF
CDR3nt: TGTGCCAGCATCCGAAGCGGGGGGCCATCCAGCGAGCAGTACTTC

v_gene: TRBV5-1
d_gene: TRBD1
j_gene: TRBJ1-2
abundance: -
CDR3aa: CASSRDRAYGYTF
CDR3nt: TGCGCCAGCAGCCGCGACAGGGCCTATGGCTACACCTTC

v_gene: TRBV10-3
d_gene: -
j_gene: TRBJ2-7
abundance: -
CDR3aa: CAISENGAYEQYF
CDR3nt: TGTGCCATCAGTGAAAATGGGGCCTACGAGCAGTACTTC

v_gene: TRBV6-5
d_gene: TRBD1
j_gene: TRBJ1-3
abundance: once
CDR3aa: CASSGQGFSGNTIYF
CDR3nt: TGTGCCAGCAGCGGACAGGGCTTTTCTGGAAACACCATATATTTT

v_gene: TRBV7-9
d_gene: TRBD1
j_gene: TRBJ1-1
abundance: -
CDR3aa: CASSPGTGGTEAFF
CDR3nt: TGTGCCAGCAGCCCCGGGACAGGGGGCACTGAAGCTTTCTTT

v_gene: TRBV10-3
d_gene: TRBD1
j_gene: TRBJ1-2
abundance: -
CDR3aa: CAISELGQGTDGYTF
CDR3nt: TGTGCCATCAGTGAGTTGGGACAGGGGACAGATGGCTACACCTTC

v_gene: TRBV13
d_gene: -
j_gene: TRBJ2-1
abundance: -
CDR3aa: CASSLGRRYNEQFF
CDR3nt: TGTGCCAGCAGCTTAGGCCGAAGATACAATGAGCAGTTCTTC

v_gene: TRBV5-4
d_gene: TRBD1
j_gene: TRBJ2-5
abundance: -
CDR3aa: CASSTTGGQETQYF
CDR3nt: TGTGCCAGCAGCACGACAGGGGGCCAAGAGACCCAGTACTTC

v_gene: TRBV7-2
d_gene: -
j_gene: TRBJ2-5
abundance: once
CDR3aa: CASSIGGETQYF
CDR3nt: TGTGCCAGCAGCATAGGGGGAGAGACCCAGTACTTC

v_gene: TRBV7-9
d_gene: -
j_gene: TRBJ2-1
abundance: -
CDR3aa: CASSLARDKDNNEQFF
CDR3nt: TGTGCCAGCAGCTTAGCCCGGGACAAAGACAACAATGAGCAGTTCTTC